Listed below are T cell receptor beta chains from one sample, sequenced in a study of spatial heterogeneity in lung cancer. TCRdb reanalysed the 5' RACE reads using MiXCR and keeps one entry per CDR3 protein. The table has 5,000 to 5,500 distinct CDR3 sequences, around 6.7% seen once. The sample was lung tumor tissue, taken at surgery. These receptors were obtained from a male donor with early-stage non-small cell lung cancer. CDR3s include the opening cysteine and the closing phenylalanine or tryptophan. The order of the fields is V gene, CDR3 length, J gene, D gene, clone size, CDR3 protein, CDR3 DNA. A D gene is named only where the DNA matches it firmly. Size is stated for part of the rows, as once, few or many counts, or as a class when the clone is expanded.

>TRBV7-8|14|TRBJ2-7|-|few
CASSLEHGSYEQYF
TGTGCCAGCAGCTTAGAACACGGGAGTTACGAGCAGTACTTC
>TRBV5-1|16|TRBJ2-2|TRBD1|many
CASSRRDRVNTTELFF
TGCGCCAGCAGCCGAAGGGACAGAGTGAACACCACTGAGCTGTTTTTT
>TRBV5-1|13|TRBJ2-1|-|-
CASSLTGYNEQFF
TGCGCCAGCAGCTTAACGGGATACAATGAGCAGTTCTTC
>TRBV20-1|12|TRBJ2-7|TRBD2|many
CSAREDANEQYF
TGCAGTGCTCGGGAGGACGCCAACGAGCAGTACTTC
>TRBV7-8|14|TRBJ2-7|TRBD1|many
CASSFGTGNIEQYF
TGTGCCAGCAGCTTCGGGACAGGCAACATCGAGCAGTACTTC
>TRBV2|13|TRBJ2-2|-|medium-sized
CASRDTNTGELFF
TGTGCCAGCAGGGACACTAACACCGGGGAGCTGTTTTTT
>TRBV20-1|14|TRBJ1-2|-|many
CSARERKTNYGYTF
TGCAGTGCTAGAGAAAGAAAGACTAACTATGGCTACACCTTC
>TRBV29-1|14|TRBJ2-7|TRBD1|many
CSVAGQGGSYEQYF
TGCAGCGTCGCCGGACAGGGCGGTTCCTACGAGCAGTACTTC
>TRBV5-6|16|TRBJ2-3|TRBD2|medium-sized
CASSLRPGGSPDTQYF
TGTGCCAGCAGCTTGCGTCCCGGGGGGAGCCCAGATACGCAGTATTTT
>TRBV19|14|TRBJ2-3|TRBD2|few
CASSLGLATDTQYF
TGTGCCAGTAGTCTCGGACTAGCGACAGATACGCAGTATTTT
>TRBV2|15|TRBJ1-2|-|few
CASSQPEGGSYGYTF
TGTGCCAGCAGTCAACCCGAGGGGGGGTCCTATGGCTACACCTTC
>TRBV19|16|TRBJ2-2|-|-
CASSIYRGPNTGELFF
TGTGCCAGTAGTATTTATCGGGGTCCGAACACCGGGGAGCTGTTTTTT
>TRBV27|13|TRBJ2-7|-|many
CASSLGTAYEQYF
TGTGCCAGCAGCCTGGGAACAGCCTACGAGCAGTACTTC
>TRBV5-6|14|TRBJ2-5|-|few
CVSSPGHRQETQYF
TGTGTCAGCAGCCCGGGACACCGACAAGAGACCCAGTACTTC
>TRBV19|13|TRBJ1-1|-|large
CASSWKGDTEAFF
TGTGCCAGTAGTTGGAAGGGTGACACTGAAGCTTTCTTT
>TRBV6-2/TRBV6-3|13|TRBJ1-2|-|many
CASSVGRIYGYTF
TGTGCCAGCAGTGTAGGACGGATCTATGGCTACACCTTC
>TRBV20-1|16|TRBJ1-6|TRBD1|many
CSAPIPPGQQDSPLHF
TGCAGTGCTCCAATCCCGCCGGGACAGCAAGATTCACCCCTCCACTTT
>TRBV20-1|17|TRBJ2-6|-|many
CSARVPVKYSGANVLTF
TGCAGTGCTAGAGTGCCAGTTAAATACTCTGGGGCCAACGTCCTGACTTTC
>TRBV20-1|15|TRBJ2-5|-|many
CSARSSAVRLETQYF
TGCAGTGCTAGGAGTAGCGCGGTGAGGCTAGAGACCCAGTACTTC